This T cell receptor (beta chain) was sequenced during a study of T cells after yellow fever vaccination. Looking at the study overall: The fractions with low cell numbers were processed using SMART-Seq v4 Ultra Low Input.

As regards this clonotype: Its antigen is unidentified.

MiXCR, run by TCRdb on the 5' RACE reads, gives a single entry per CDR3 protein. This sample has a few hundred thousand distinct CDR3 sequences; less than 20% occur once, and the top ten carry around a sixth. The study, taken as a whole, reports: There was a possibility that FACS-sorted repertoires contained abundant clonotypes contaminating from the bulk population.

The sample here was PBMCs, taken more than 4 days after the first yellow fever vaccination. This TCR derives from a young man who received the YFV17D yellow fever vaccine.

The CDR3: CASSLIGGIPHEQYF. The CDR3, as DNA: TGTGCCAGCAGCTTAATCGGGGGTATCCCTCACGAGCAGTACTTC. The chain links TRBV7-9 to TRBJ2-7, with TRBD2 as a possible D gene (6 bases). Germline V lookup: CDR1 SEHNR, CDR2 FQNEAQ (reference sequence). The CDR3 covers 15 residues. With 2 bases removed from V and 5 bases from J, the gap between germline ends came to 16 bases.